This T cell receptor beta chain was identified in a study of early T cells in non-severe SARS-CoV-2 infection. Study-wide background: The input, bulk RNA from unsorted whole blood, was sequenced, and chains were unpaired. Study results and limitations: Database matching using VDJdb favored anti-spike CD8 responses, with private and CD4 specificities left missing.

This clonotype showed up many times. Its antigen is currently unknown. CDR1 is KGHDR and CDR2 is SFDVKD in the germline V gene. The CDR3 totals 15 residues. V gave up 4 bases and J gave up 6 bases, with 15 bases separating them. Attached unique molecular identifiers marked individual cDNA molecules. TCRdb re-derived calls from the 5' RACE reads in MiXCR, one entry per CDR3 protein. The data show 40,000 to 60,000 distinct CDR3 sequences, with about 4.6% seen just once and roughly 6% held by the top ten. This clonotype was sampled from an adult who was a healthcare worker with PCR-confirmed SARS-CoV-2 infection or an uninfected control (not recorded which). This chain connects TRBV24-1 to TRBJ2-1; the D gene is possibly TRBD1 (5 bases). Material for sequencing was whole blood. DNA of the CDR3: TGTGCCACCAGTGACCCCCTCCCAGGGCGCAATGAGCAGTTCTTC. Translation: CATSDPLPGRNEQFF.